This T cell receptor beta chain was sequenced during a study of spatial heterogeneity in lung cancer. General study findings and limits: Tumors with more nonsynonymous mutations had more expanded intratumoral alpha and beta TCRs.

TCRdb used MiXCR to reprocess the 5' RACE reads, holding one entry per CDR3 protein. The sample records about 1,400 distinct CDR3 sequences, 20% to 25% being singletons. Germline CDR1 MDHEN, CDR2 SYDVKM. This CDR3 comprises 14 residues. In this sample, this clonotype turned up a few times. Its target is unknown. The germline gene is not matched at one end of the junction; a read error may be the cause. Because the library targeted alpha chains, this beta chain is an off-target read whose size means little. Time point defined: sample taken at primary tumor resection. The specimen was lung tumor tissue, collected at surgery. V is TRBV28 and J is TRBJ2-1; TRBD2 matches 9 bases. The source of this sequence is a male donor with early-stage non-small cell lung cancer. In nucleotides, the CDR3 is TGTGCCAGCAGTTTATCCGTAGGGACTAGCAATCAAGTCTTC. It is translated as CASSLSVGTSNQVF.